The clone carrying this T cell receptor beta chain was counted a single time. Trimming at V came to 0 bases and at J to 0 bases, leaving 5 bases not matched to a gene. CDR3 length equals 16 residues. Germline-derived CDR1 and CDR2 are SQVTM and ANQGSEA. This sample is part of a study of blood T cell repertoires in COVID-19. Background on the study: COVID-19 samples from acute and convalescent phases originated in the United States, Italy and Spain. PBMCs, B-cell-depleted T cells, or T cells provided the cDNA or gDNA that made up the material.

Original processing methods: From reference gene primer amplification, estimates of nucleated cell counts were derived. Data came from immunoSEQ multiplex PCR; TCRdb stores just in-frame clones and leaves some out. V, J and clone size reflect that table, while D and trimming were determined from the DNA. Among approximately 90,000 clones, around four fifths were seen once, and the ten largest hold roughly a third. Sequenced input: peripheral blood. The TCR comes from an elderly woman with active or convalescent COVID-19. This sequence joins TRBV29-1 and TRBJ2-3; 8 bases match TRBD1. CDR3: CSVEDSRGRSTDTQYF. CDR3 sequence (DNA): TGCAGCGTTGAAGATAGCAGGGGGCGAAGCACAGATACGCAGTATTTT.